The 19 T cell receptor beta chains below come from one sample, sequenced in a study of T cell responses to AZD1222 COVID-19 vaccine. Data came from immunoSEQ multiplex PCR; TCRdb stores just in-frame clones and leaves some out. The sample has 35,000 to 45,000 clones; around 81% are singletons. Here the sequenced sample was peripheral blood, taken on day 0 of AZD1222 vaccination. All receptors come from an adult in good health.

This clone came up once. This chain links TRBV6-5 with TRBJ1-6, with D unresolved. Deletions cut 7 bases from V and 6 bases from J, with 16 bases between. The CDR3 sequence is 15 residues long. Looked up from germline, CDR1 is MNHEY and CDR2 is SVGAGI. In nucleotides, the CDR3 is TGTGCCAGCACGAAGTTAGAAGGGATTAATTCACCCCTCCACTTT. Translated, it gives CASTKLEGINSPLHF.

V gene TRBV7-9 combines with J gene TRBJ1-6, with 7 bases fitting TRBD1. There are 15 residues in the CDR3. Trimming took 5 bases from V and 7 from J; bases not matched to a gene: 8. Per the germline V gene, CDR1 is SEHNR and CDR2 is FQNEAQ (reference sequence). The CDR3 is CASSKPGTENSPLHF. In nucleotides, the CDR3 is TGTGCCAGCAGCAAGCCCGGGACAGAGAATTCACCCCTCCACTTT.

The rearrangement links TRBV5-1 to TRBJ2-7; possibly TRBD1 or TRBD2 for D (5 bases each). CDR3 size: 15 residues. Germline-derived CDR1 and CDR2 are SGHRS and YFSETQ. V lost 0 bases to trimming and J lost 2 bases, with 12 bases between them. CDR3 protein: CASSLGDPPPYEQYF. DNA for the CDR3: TGCGCCAGCAGCTTGGGGGACCCGCCCCCCTACGAGCAGTACTTC.

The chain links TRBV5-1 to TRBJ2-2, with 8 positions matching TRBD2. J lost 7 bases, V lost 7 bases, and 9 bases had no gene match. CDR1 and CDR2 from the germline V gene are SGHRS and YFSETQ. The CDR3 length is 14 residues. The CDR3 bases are TGCGCCAGCGCGAAGAGCGGGGGCGGCGGGGAGCTGTTTTTT. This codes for CASAKSGGGGELFF.

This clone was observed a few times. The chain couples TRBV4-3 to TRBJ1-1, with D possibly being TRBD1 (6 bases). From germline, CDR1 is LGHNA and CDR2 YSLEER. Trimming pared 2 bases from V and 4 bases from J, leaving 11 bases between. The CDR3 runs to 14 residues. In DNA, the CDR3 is TGCGCCAGCAGCCAACGTGAGGGGGGCACTGAAGCTTTCTTT. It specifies CASSQREGGTEAFF.

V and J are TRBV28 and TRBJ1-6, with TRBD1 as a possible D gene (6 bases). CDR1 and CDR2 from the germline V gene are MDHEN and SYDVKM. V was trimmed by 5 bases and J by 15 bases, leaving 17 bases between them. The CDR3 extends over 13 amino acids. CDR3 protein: CASSNGIRGILHF. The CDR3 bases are TGTGCCAGCAGTAACGGCATTAGGGGGATCCTCCACTTT.

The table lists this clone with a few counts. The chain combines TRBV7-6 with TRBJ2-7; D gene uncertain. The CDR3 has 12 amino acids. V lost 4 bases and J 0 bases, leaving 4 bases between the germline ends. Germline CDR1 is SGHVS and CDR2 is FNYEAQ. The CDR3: CASSSTSYEQYF. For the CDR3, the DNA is TGTGCCAGCAGCTCAACCTCCTACGAGCAGTACTTC.

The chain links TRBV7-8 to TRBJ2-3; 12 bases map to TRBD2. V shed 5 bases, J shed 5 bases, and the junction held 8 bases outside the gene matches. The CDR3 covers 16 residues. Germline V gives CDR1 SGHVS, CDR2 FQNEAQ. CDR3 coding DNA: TGTGCCAGCAGCCCCGGACTAGCGGGGCCGGGAGATACGCAGTATTTT. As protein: CASSPGLAGPGDTQYF.

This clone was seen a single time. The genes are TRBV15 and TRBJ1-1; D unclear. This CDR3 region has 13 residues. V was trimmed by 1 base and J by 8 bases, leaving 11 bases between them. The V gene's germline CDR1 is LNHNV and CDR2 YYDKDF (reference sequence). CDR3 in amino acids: CATSRGASKEAFF. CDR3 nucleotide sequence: TGTGCCACCAGCAGAGGGGCGTCTAAGGAAGCTTTCTTT.

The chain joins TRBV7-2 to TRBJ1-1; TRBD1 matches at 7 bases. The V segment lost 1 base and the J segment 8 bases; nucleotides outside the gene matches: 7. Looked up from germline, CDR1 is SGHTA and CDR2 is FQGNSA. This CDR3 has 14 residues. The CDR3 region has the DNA TGTGCCAGCAGCTTAGTGACAGGGCCGAGAGAAGCTTTCTTT. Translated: CASSLVTGPREAFF.

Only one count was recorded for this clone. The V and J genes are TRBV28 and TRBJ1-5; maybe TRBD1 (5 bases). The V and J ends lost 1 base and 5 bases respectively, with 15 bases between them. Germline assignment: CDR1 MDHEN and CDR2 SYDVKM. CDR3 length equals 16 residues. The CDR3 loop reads CASSLYLGEGYQPQHF. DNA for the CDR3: TGTGCCAGCAGTTTATATCTGGGGGAAGGGTATCAGCCCCAGCATTTT.

For the CDR3, the DNA is TGTGCCAGCAGTTTCGGACAGCAAAGCACTGAAGCTTTCTTT. Its protein product is CASSFGQQSTEAFF. The chain joins TRBV6-5 to TRBJ1-1, with a tentative D call TRBD1 (6 bases). Trimming pared 4 bases from V and 4 bases from J, leaving 13 bases between. The CDR3 has 14 amino acids. The germline gives CDR1 MNHEY, CDR2 SVGAGI.

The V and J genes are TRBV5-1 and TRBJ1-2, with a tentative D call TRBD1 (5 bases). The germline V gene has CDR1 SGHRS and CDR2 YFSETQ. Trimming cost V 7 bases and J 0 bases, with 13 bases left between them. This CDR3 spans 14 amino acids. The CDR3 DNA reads TGCGCCAGCTACCCGGGACTGGCTAACTATGGCTACACCTTC. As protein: CASYPGLANYGYTF.

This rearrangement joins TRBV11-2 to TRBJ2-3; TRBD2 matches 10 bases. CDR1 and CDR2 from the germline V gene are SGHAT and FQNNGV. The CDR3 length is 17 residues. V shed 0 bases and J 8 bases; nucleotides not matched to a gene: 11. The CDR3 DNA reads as TGTGCCAGCAGCTTAGAAACAGCGGGGGGGCTTAGCGTTACGCAGTATTTT. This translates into CASSLETAGGLSVTQYF.

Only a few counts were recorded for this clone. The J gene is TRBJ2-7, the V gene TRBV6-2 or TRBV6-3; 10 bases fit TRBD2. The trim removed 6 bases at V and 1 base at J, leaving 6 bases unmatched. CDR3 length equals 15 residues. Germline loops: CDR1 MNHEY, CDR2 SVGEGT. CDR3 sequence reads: CASSALAGASYEQYF. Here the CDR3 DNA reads TGTGCCAGCAGCGCCCTAGCGGGGGCATCCTACGAGCAGTACTTC.

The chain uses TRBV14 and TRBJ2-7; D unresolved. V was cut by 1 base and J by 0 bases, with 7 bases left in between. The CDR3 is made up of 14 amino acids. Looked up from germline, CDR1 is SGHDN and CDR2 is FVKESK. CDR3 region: CASSQVPSSYEQYF. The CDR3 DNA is TGTGCCAGCAGCCAAGTTCCGAGCTCCTACGAGCAGTACTTC. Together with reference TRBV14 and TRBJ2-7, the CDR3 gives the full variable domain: EAGVTQFPSHSVIEKGQTVTLRCDPISGHDNLYWYRRVMGKEIKFLLHFVKESKQDESGMPNNRFLAERTGGTYSTLKVQPAELEDSGVYFCASSQVPSSYEQYFGPGTRLTVT.

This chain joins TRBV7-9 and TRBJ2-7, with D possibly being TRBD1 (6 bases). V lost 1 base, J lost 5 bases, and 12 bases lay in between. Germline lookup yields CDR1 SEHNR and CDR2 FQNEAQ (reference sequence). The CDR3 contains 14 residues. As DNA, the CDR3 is TGTGCCAGCAGCTTAGTTGGACAGACTGACGAGCAGTACTTC. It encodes CASSLVGQTDEQYF.

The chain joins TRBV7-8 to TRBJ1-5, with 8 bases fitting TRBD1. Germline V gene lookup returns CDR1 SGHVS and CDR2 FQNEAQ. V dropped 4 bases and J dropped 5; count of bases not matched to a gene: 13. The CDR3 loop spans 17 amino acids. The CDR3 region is CASSSRDRRKSDQPQHF. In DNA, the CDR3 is TGTGCCAGCAGCTCAAGGGACAGGAGGAAGAGTGATCAGCCCCAGCATTTT.

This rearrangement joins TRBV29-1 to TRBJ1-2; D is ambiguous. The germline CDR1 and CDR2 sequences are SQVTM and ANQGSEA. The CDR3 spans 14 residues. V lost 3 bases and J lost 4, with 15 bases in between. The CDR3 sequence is CSVDPPWGAYGYTF. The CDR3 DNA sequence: TGCAGCGTTGATCCCCCGTGGGGTGCCTATGGCTACACCTTC.